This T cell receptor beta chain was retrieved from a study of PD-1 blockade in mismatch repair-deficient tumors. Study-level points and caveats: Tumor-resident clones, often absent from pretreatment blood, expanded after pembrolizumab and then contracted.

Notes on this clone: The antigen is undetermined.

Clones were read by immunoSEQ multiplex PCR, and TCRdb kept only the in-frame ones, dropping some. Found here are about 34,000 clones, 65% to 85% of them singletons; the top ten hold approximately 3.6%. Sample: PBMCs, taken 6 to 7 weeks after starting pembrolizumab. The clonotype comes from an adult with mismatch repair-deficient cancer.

The CDR3 sequence is CASSLQVNTEAFF. The DNA of the CDR3 is TGTGCCAGCAGCCTTCAGGTGAACACTGAAGCTTTCTTT. V and J are TRBV11-2 and TRBJ1-1; D gene unclear. From germline, CDR1 is SGHAT and CDR2 FQNNGV. The CDR3 extends over 13 amino acids. V lost 5 bases, J lost 0 bases, and 7 bases lay in between.